This TCR beta chain was obtained from a study of T cells in Graves' hyperthyroidism and ophthalmopathy (dated by TCRdb to between 2017 and 2020). Background on the whole study: Peripheral blood was sampled at the time of initial diagnosis, prior to any treatment. To identify distinguishing TCR V-J signatures, a discovery cohort of around 100 patients was used, comprising 43 with Graves' ophthalmopathy and roughly 60 with stable Graves' hyperthyroidism. Whether ophthalmopathy could be predicted prospectively was tested in an independent validation cohort made up of 18 to 20 hyperthyroidism patients plus 17 patients who later progressed to ophthalmopathy. The 100 discovery patients were randomly split 7:3 into training and test sets. Thyroid tissue and blood T-cell repertoires from more than five Graves' hyperthyroidism patients were also compared in the study. Following sampling, methimazole starting at 30 mg daily was given to hyperthyroidism patients, and high-dose intravenous methylprednisolone was given to ophthalmopathy patients. TCR Vbeta CDR3 sequencing of 130 to 150 peripheral blood samples (roughly 43 ophthalmopathy, 75 or so hyperthyroidism and approximately 17 progressor patients) is reported in the paper. Results and caveats for the whole study, not just this receptor: Sample size was not statistically predetermined, and investigators were not blinded to group allocation. A 13 V-J signature model separated ophthalmopathy from stable hyperthyroidism, with approximately 87% sensitivity and around 84% specificity in cross-validation and 80%/75% in testing. Most expanded thyroid clonotypes (frequency above 0.001) were also found in blood, which suggests that blood repertoires may mirror thyroid immune responses. In validation, the model predicted progression to ophthalmopathy a median of roughly 6.2 months before onset, with approximately 71% sensitivity and 72.22% specificity.

Moderately to severely active disease, a Clinical Activity Score of at least 3, a NOSPECS grade of at least 4, and a duration under 3 months were present in ophthalmopathy patients. Any patient with an uncontrolled infection, another autoimmune disease, pregnancy or lactation was excluded. Clinical symptoms, serum thyroxine and TRAb, thyroid ultrasound, and orbital computed tomography formed the basis for the diagnoses. Ficoll-Paque density gradient centrifugation was used to isolate PBMCs from around 10 ml of fresh peripheral blood. Trizol reagent was used to extract total RNA, and RNA quality was then checked on an Agilent 2100 Bioanalyzer. The TCR beta CDR3 regions were amplified from the RNA transcripts. For the first round of RT-PCR on the TCR CDR3, the HTBI primer set was used together with the Qiagen OneStep RT-PCR kit. A second multiplex PCR round built the libraries, followed by size selection and purification. Paired-end sequencing of the libraries was performed with 100 bp reads on an Illumina HiSeq2000. The study's processing was this. SOAPnuke was used to process the raw data, throwing out any read that contained adapters or uncalled bases, had a mean Phred below 15, or lacked an exact constant-primer or identifier match. COPE v1.2.5 was used to merge the high-quality paired reads, and each unique nucleotide sequence was defined as a clonotype. MiTCR v1.1 was used to align the clonotypes against IMGT TRBV, TRBD and TRBJ reference segments. Analysis was restricted to V-J combinations with a frequency above 0.0001, which covered over 98% of repertoires. A TCS score was defined as the ratio between F50 (clonal expansion) and ExV (chaos), using BLOSUM62-based TCRdist between CDR3 peptides within each V-J. Welch's t-statistics and random forest reduced roughly 530 V-J features to about 12, which were used in a naive Bayes classifier (R e1071). TCRdb reworked the public reads: Q25 trimming with fastp, MiXCR clone assembly, productive beta chains retained. Entries are consolidated by CDR3 protein sequence, retaining the most common genes and DNA. Clone size and V and J calls follow TCRdb, not the original study. The sample includes a few hundred thousand distinct CDR3 sequences, with 15% to 20% observed a single time. Roughly 3.4% of the sample rests with the top ten.

A remark on this clonotype: What this receptor recognizes is not known. Base-call qualities are not available, and no considerably larger clone is one nucleotide away.

CDR1 and CDR2, looked up from the germline V gene, are SGHVS and FQNEAQ. Measured from the cysteine to the phenylalanine, the CDR3 is 14 residues long. Only the CDR3 portion is preserved as DNA: 42 bases, with reading frame beginning at the first base. V is clipped by 1 base and J by 2 bases, and the sequence between their germline boundaries is 8 bases long. The material sequenced was blood. The sequence was obtained from a woman in her 40s with Graves' ophthalmopathy. The rearranged segments are TRBV7-8 and TRBJ1-1, with no reliable assignment of the D segment. The DNA sequence is given as TGTGCCAGCAGCTTAGTAAGTTTTAACACTGAAGCTTTCTTT. It translates as CASSLVSFNTEAFF.